This T cell receptor beta chain was identified in a study of cytomegalovirus exposure and HLA in healthy donors. Broader study findings: HLA restriction was apparent for most CMV-associated TCR beta chains in a later analysis. Further analysis was carried out later, and it showed several of the most significant clusters appearing linked to common viral pathogens. In an earlier analysis, about 87% or about 30%: the productive usage of most TCR beta V segments.

This clone appeared a few times. The antigen is undetermined. The CDR3 has 14 residues. CDR1 and CDR2 from the germline V gene are ENHRY and SYGVKD. Trimming cost V 8 bases and J 5 bases; bases outside gene matches: 8. PCR primers comprised 60 Vbeta and 13 Jbeta primers. Sequenced by immunoSEQ multiplex PCR; TCRdb stores in-frame clones only, minus some. The profile covers about 82,000 clones, with about 80% appearing a single time and 2.5% to 4% taken by the ten largest. Healthy bone marrow donors made up the donor group. The rearrangement joins TRBV10-3 to TRBJ2-1; TRBD1 agrees at 8 bases. Sequencing was done on a sample of PBMCs. The receptor's source is a man aged 45-60 years in good health and CMV-seronegative. The CDR3 bases are TGTGCCATCCGTCAGGGGGCAGATAACAATGAGCAGTTCTTC. It codes for CAIRQGADNNEQFF.